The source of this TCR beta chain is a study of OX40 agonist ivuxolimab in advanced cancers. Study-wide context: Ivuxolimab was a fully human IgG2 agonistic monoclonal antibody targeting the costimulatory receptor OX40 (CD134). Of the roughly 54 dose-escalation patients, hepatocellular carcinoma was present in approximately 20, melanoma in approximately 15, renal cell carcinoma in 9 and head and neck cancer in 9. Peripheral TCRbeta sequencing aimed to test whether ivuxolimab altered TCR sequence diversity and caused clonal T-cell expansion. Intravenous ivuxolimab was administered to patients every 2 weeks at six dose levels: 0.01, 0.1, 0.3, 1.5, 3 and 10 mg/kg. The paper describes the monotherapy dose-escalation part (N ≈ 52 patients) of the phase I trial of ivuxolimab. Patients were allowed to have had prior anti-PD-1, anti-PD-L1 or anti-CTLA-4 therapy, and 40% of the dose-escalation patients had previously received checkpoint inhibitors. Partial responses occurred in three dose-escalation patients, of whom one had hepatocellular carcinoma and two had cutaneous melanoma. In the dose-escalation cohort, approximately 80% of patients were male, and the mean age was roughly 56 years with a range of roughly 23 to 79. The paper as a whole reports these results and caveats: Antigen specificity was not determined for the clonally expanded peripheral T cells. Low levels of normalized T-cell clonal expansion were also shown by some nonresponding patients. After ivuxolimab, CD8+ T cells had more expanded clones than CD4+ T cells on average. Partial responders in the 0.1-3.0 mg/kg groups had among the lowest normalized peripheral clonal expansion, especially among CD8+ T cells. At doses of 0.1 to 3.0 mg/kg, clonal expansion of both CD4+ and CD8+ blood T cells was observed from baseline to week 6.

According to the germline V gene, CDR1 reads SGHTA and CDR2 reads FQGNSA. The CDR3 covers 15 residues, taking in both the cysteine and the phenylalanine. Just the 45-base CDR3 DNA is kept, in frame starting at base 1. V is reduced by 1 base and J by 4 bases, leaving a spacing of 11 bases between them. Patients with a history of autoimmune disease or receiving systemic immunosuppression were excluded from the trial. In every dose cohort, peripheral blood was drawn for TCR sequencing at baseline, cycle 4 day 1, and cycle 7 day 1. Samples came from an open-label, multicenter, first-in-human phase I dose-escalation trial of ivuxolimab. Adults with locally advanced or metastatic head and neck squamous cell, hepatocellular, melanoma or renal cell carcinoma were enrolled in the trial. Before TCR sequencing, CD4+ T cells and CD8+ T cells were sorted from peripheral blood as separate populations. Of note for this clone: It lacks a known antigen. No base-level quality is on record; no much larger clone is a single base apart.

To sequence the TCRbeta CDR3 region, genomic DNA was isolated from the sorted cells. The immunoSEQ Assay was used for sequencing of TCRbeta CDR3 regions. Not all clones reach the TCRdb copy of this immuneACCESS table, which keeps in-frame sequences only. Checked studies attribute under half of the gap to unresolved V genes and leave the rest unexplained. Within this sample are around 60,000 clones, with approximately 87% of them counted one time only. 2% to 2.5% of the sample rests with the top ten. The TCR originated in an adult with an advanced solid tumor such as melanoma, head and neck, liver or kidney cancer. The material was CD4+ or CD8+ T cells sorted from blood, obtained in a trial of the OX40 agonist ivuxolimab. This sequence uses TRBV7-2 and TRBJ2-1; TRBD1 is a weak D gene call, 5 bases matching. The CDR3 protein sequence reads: CASSLDWGGYNEQFF. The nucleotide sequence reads TGTGCCAGCAGCTTAGACTGGGGCGGATACAATGAGCAGTTCTTC.